This is a list of T cell receptor beta chains from one sample in a study of T cells in Graves' hyperthyroidism and ophthalmopathy. TCRdb used MiXCR to reprocess the multiplex PCR reads, holding one entry per CDR3 protein. The data show some 600,000 distinct CDR3 sequences, with approximately 14% seen just once and less than 6% held by the top ten. The sequencing input was blood. The source of these receptors is a woman in her thirties with Graves' hyperthyroidism that later progressed to Graves' ophthalmopathy. Both conserved end residues are part of each CDR3. The D gene is left open where the match is weak. Some rows have no size entry. The others give once, few or many, or a class for an expanded clone.

many	TRBV18	NA	TRBJ1-5	CASSPGGAGNQPQHF	TGTGCCAGCTCCCCTGGAGGGGCTGGCAATCAGCCCCAGCATTTT
few	TRBV27	TRBD1	TRBJ1-1	CASSVIQGAEAFF	TGTGCCAGCAGTGTAATACAGGGGGCTGAAGCTTTCTTT
many	TRBV10-3	TRBD2	TRBJ2-3	CAIMRLAGDTDTQYF	TGTGCCATCATGCGACTAGCGGGAGACACAGATACGCAGTATTTT
NA	TRBV7-2	NA	TRBJ1-6	CASSLDRVPPLHF	TGTGCCAGCAGCTTAGACCGGGTTCCACCCCTCCACTTT
NA	TRBV20-1	NA	TRBJ2-1	CSAREGTNEQFF	TGCAGTGCGAGGGAGGGGACAAATGAGCAGTTCTTC
NA	TRBV28	TRBD1	TRBJ2-5	CASRPQGAESQETQYF	TGTGCCAGCAGGCCACAGGGGGCTGAATCGCAAGAGACCCAGTACTTC
many	TRBV18	NA	TRBJ1-1	CASSQGENTEAFF	TGTGCCAGCTCACAGGGCGAGAACACTGAAGCTTTCTTT
few	TRBV11-2	NA	TRBJ2-5	CASTPAVDETQYF	TGTGCCAGCACTCCCGCGGTTGATGAGACCCAGTACTTC
few	TRBV6-1	NA	TRBJ2-1	CASSDRDTDNEQFF	TGTGCCAGCAGTGACCGGGACACAGACAATGAGCAGTTCTTC
many	TRBV7-2	NA	TRBJ1-5	CASSVGANQPQHF	TGTGCCAGCAGTGTCGGGGCTAATCAGCCCCAGCATTTT
many	TRBV6-1	TRBD2	TRBJ2-7	CASSPGTSYYEQYF	TGTGCCAGCAGCCCCGGGACTAGTTACTACGAGCAGTACTTC
many	TRBV20-1	TRBD1	TRBJ2-7	CSAREQGAREQYF	TGCAGTGCTAGAGAACAGGGGGCGAGAGAGCAGTACTTC
NA	TRBV12-3/TRBV12-4	NA	TRBJ1-1	CASSCGGVTEAFF	TGTGCCAGCAGTTGTGGGGGAGTCACTGAAGCGTTCTTT
few	TRBV19	NA	TRBJ2-4	CASSTDMDKNIQYF	TGTGCCAGTAGTACAGACATGGACAAAAACATTCAGTACTTC
many	TRBV11-3	NA	TRBJ2-7	CANSFGGTYEQYF	TGTGCCAACAGCTTCGGGGGAACCTACGAGCAGTACTTC
NA	TRBV12-5	TRBD1	TRBJ2-1	CASGAGQGDYNEQFF	TGTGCTAGTGGCGCAGGACAGGGAGATTACAATGAGCAGTTCTTC
many	TRBV27	NA	TRBJ1-4	CASSSRRDEKLFF	TGTGCCAGCAGTTCCAGGAGGGATGAAAAACTGTTTTTT
few	TRBV3-1	TRBD2	TRBJ2-1	CASSRLAGVPYSEQFF	TGTGCCAGCAGCCGACTAGCGGGAGTCCCCTACAGTGAGCAGTTCTTC
many	TRBV24-1	TRBD1	TRBJ1-2	CATSDAGQLNGYTF	TGTGCCACCAGTGACGCGGGACAGTTGAATGGCTACACCTTC
many	TRBV28	TRBD2	TRBJ2-1	CASSLSGGPGDEQFF	TGTGCCAGCAGCCTTTCGGGAGGGCCGGGGGATGAGCAGTTCTTC
many	TRBV11-2	NA	TRBJ2-5	CASSVGRGAPGETQYF	TGTGCCAGCAGCGTAGGTCGGGGGGCCCCGGGAGAGACCCAGTACTTC
many	TRBV5-1	NA	TRBJ2-1	CASSWDGQYNEQFF	TGCGCCAGCAGCTGGGACGGTCAATACAATGAGCAGTTCTTC